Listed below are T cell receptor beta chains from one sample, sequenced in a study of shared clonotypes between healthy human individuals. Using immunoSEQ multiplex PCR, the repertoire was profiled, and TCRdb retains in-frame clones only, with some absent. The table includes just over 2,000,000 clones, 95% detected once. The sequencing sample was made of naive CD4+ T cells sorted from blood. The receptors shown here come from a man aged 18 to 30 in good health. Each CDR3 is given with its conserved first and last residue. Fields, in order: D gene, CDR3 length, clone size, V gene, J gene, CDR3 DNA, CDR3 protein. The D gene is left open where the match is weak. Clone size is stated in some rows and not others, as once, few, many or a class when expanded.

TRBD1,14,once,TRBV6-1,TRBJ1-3,TGTGCCAGCAGAGGCACAGGGGGTGGAAACACCATATATTTT,CASRGTGGGNTIYF
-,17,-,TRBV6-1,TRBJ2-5,TGTGCCAGCAGTGAAACTATCGCAAGTGGGGGCCAAGAGACCCAGTACTTC,CASSETIASGGQETQYF
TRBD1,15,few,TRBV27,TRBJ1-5,TGTGCCAGCAGGACGGACAGGACTGCAGATCAGCCCCAGCATTTT,CASRTDRTADQPQHF
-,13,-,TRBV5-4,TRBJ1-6,TGTGCCAGCAGCGCCGAGGGGACTTCACCCCTCCACTTT,CASSAEGTSPLHF
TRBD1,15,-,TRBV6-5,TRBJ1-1,TGTGCCACAGGGGGGCTGGGGATGATGAACACTGAAGCTTTCTTT,CATGGLGMMNTEAFF
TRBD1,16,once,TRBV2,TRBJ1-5,TGTGCCAGCAGGGACAGGGGGTTAAATAGCAATCAGCCCCAGCATTTT,CASRDRGLNSNQPQHF
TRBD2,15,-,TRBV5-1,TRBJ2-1,TGCGCCAGCAGCTTGAGGACTAGCGGGGGTGATGAGCAGTTCTTC,CASSLRTSGGDEQFF
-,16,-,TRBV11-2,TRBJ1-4,TGTGCCAGCAGCCTCGCCCGGGGCATAATAAGTGAAAAACTGTTTTTT,CASSLARGIISEKLFF
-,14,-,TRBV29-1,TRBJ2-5,TGCAGCGTTGTCGGGGTAGGGCTTCAAGAGACCCAGTACTTC,CSVVGVGLQETQYF
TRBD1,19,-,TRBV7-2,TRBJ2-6,TGTGCCAGCAGCTCGACCGCAGGGACAGGGGGCTCAGGGGCCAACGTCCTGACTTTC,CASSSTAGTGGSGANVLTF
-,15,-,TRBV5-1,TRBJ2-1,TGCGCCAGCAGCTCGGCCGCATCCCTATTCAATGAGCAGTTCTTC,CASSSAASLFNEQFF
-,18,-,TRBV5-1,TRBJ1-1,TGCGCCAGCAGCTTGGTTCGAAGGACCGAACCCTCTCTCGTTGAAGCTTTCTTT,CASSLVRRTEPSLVEAFF